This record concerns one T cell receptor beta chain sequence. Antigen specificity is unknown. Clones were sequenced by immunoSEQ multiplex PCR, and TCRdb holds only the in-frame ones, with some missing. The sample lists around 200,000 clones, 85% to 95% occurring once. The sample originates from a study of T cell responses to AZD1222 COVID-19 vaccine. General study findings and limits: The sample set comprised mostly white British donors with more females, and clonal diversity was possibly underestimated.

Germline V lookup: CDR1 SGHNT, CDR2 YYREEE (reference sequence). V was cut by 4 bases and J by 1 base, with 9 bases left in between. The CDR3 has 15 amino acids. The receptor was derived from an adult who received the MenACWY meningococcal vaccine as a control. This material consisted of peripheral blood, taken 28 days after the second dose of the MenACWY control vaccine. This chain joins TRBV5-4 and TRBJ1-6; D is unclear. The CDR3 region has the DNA TGTGCCAGCAGCGGACGGAGTTCCTATAATTCACCCCTCCACTTT. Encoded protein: CASSGRSSYNSPLHF.